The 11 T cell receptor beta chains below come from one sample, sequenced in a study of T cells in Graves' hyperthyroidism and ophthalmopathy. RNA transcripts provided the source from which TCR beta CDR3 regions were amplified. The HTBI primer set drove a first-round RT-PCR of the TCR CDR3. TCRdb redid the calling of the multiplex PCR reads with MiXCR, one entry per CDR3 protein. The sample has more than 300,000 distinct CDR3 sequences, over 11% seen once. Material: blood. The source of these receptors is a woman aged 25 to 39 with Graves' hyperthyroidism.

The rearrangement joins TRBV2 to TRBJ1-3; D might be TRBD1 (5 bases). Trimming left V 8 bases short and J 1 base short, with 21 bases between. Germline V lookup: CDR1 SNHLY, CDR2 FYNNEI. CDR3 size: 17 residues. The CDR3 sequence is CASGPFQGIISGNTIYF. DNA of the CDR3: TGTGCCAGCGGTCCGTTCCAGGGTATAATATCTGGAAACACCATATATTTT.

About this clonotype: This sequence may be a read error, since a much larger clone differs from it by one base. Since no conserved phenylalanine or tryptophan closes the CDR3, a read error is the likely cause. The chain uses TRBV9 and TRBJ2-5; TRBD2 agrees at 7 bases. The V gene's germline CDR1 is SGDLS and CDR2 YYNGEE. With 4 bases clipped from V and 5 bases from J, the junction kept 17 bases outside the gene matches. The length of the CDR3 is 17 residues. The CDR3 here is CASSPSPVLKGGETQYL. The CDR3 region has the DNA TGTGCCAGCAGCCCATCACCGGTATTGAAGGGAGGGGAGACCCAGTACCTC.

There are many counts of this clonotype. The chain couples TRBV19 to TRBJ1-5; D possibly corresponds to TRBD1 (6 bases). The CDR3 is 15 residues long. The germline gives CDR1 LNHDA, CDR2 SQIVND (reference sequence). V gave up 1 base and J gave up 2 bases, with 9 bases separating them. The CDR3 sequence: CASSIVDSRNQPQHF. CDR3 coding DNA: TGTGCCAGTAGTATAGTGGACAGCCGCAATCAGCCCCAGCATTTT.

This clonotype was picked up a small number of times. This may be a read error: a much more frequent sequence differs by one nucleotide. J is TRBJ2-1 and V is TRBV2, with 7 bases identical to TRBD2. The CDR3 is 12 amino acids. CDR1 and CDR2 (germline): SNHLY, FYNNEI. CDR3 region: CAILATYSEQFF. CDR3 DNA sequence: TGTGCCATACTAGCGACCTACAGTGAGCAGTTCTTC. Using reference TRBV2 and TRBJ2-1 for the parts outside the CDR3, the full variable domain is EPEVTQTPSHQVTQMGQEVILRCVPISNHLYFYWYRQILGQKVEFLVSFYNNEISEKSEIFDDQFSVERPDGSNFTLKIRSTKLEDSAMYFCAILATYSEQFFGPGTRLTVL.

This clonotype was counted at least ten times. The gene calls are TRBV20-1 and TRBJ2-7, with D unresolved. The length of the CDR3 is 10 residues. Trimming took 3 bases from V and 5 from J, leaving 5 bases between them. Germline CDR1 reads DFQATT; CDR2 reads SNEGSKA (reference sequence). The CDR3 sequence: CSARIHEQYF. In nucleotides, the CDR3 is TGCAGTGCTAGGATCCACGAGCAGTACTTC.

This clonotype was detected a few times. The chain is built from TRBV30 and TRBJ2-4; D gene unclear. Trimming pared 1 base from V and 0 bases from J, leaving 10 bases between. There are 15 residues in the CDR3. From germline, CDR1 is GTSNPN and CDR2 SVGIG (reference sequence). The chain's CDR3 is CAWSAPLLAKNIQYF. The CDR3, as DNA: TGTGCCTGGAGTGCCCCTCTATTAGCCAAAAACATTCAGTACTTC.

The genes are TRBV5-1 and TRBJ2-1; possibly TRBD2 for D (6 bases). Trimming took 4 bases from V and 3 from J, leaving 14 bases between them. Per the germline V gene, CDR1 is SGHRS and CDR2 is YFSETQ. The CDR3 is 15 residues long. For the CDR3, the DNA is TGCGCCAGCAGCCCCCGCCCGGACTACTACAATGAGCAGTTCTTC. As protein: CASSPRPDYYNEQFF.

This chain's CDR3 is CASSTTADRNQETQYF. The DNA for the CDR3 is TGCGCCAGCAGCACGACGGCCGACAGGAACCAAGAGACCCAGTACTTC. The chain is built from TRBV5-1 and TRBJ2-5, with D maybe TRBD1 (6 bases). Trimming removed 4 bases at V and 0 bases at J, with 16 bases between. The germline CDR1 and CDR2 sequences are SGHRS and YFSETQ. The CDR3 is 16 residues long.

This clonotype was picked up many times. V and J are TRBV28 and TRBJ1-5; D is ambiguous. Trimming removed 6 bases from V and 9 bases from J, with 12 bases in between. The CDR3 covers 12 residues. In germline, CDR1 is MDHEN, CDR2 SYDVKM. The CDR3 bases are TGTGCCAGCAGGCGTGGTGAGCGGCCCCAGCATTTT. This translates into CASRRGERPQHF.

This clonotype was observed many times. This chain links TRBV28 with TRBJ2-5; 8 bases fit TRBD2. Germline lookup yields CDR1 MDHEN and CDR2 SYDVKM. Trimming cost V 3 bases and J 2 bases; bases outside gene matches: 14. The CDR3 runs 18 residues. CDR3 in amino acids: CASSFKRPSGTSQETQYF. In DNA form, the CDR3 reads TGTGCCAGCAGTTTCAAGCGCCCCTCAGGGACTAGTCAAGAGACCCAGTACTTC.

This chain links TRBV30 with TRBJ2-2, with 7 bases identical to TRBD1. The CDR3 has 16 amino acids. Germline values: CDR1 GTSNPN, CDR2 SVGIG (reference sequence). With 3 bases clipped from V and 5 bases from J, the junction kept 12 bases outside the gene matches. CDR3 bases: TGTGCCTGGAGGGGGGCAGGGGGAAGTAGAACCGGGGAGCTGTTTTTT. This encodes CAWRGAGGSRTGELFF.